This T cell receptor beta chain was sequenced in a study of cytomegalovirus exposure and HLA in healthy donors. This CDR3 contains 14 residues. CDR1 is SGHAT and CDR2 is FQNNGV in the germline V gene. V lost 5 bases and J 6 bases, leaving 13 bases between the germline ends. PCR used 60 Vbeta primers and 13 Jbeta primers. Method: immunoSEQ multiplex PCR; TCRdb's copy keeps in-frame clones and lacks some. This repertoire shows about 98,000 clones, roughly 85% found once; its top ten account for 2.6%. This receptor was identified in a man aged 40-55 years in good health and CMV-seronegative. The sequencing sample was made of PBMCs. V is TRBV11-2 and J is TRBJ2-2, with a weak D call TRBD1 (6 bases). For the CDR3, the DNA is TGTGCCAGCAGCGTCGGTGCAGGGGCCGGGGAGCTGTTTTTT. It encodes CASSVGAGAGELFF.